This T cell receptor beta chain was recovered during a study of T-cell reconstitution after alpha-beta-depleted transplantation in children. It was with unique molecular identifiers that the TCRbeta library was prepared. TCRdb redid the calling of the PCR reads with MiXCR, one entry per CDR3 protein. The data show some 490,000 distinct CDR3 sequences, around 12% seen once. V shed 3 bases, J shed 12 bases, and the junction held 10 bases outside the gene matches. Germline V gives CDR1 GTSNPN, CDR2 SVGIG (reference sequence). CDR3 length: 14 amino acids. The sample holds a few counts of this clonotype. The chain recombines TRBV30 with TRBJ2-1, with TRBD2 matching over 11 bases. This clonotype was sampled from a human donor who donated a stem cell graft to a child with combined immunodeficiency. Sequencing was performed on PBMCs from the stem cell graft donor, taken from the stem cell graft. The DNA of the CDR3 is TGTGCCTGGAGCCACCTGGGACTAGCGGATGCGCAGTTCTTC. This gives the protein CAWSHLGLADAQFF.